A selection of T cell receptor beta chains follows, all from one sample in a study of blood T cells in healthy people across ages. TCRdb re-called the 5' RACE reads with MiXCR, one entry per CDR3 protein. Counted here are roughly 1,300,000 distinct CDR3 sequences, 55% to 75% occurring once; the ten biggest clones make up under 8.5%. Sequencing was performed on blood. Receptors were obtained from a man aged 18 to 30 in good health. Each CDR3 is given with its conserved first and last residue. Each record gives: clone size, D gene, V gene, J gene, CDR3 length, CDR3 DNA, CDR3 protein. A D gene is named only where the DNA matches it firmly. Clone size appears in some rows only: once, few, many, or a class for an expanded clone.

abundance: NA
d_gene: NA
v_gene: TRBV4-1
j_gene: TRBJ2-5
len: 16
CDR3nt: TGCGCCAGCAGCTACAGACTCCTAAAGGACCAAGAGACCCAGTACTTC
CDR3aa: CASSYRLLKDQETQYF

abundance: few
d_gene: NA
v_gene: TRBV5-1
j_gene: TRBJ2-1
len: 16
CDR3nt: TGCGCCAGCAGCCCAAGAGGGCTGAGCTCCTACAATGAGCAGTTCTTC
CDR3aa: CASSPRGLSSYNEQFF

abundance: NA
d_gene: TRBD2
v_gene: TRBV4-1
j_gene: TRBJ2-7
len: 15
CDR3nt: TGCGCCAGCAGCCAAGGGTCTAGCGGGAGTTACGAGCAGTACTTC
CDR3aa: CASSQGSSGSYEQYF

abundance: NA
d_gene: TRBD1
v_gene: TRBV12-3/TRBV12-4
j_gene: TRBJ2-7
len: 15
CDR3nt: TGTGCCAGCAGTGCGGAGACAGGGGGCCCCTACGAGCAGTACTTC
CDR3aa: CASSAETGGPYEQYF

abundance: once
d_gene: NA
v_gene: TRBV15
j_gene: TRBJ2-1
len: 13
CDR3nt: TGTGCCACCTCGAGAGGGCCCATCAATGAGCAGTTCTTC
CDR3aa: CATSRGPINEQFF

abundance: NA
d_gene: NA
v_gene: TRBV7-4
j_gene: TRBJ1-1
len: 15
CDR3nt: TGTGCCAGCAGCTTCGGCAGGGTCGCTAACACTGAAGCTTTCTTT
CDR3aa: CASSFGRVANTEAFF

abundance: NA
d_gene: NA
v_gene: TRBV4-1
j_gene: TRBJ2-7
len: 16
CDR3nt: TGCGCCAGCAGCCAAGATATGCCGGGCCAGGTATACGAGCAGTACTTC
CDR3aa: CASSQDMPGQVYEQYF

abundance: NA
d_gene: NA
v_gene: TRBV5-4
j_gene: TRBJ2-7
len: 14
CDR3nt: TGTGCCAGCAGCTATATAGCCCAAGCGGGCGAGCAGTACTTC
CDR3aa: CASSYIAQAGEQYF

abundance: NA
d_gene: TRBD2
v_gene: TRBV20-1
j_gene: TRBJ2-1
len: 14
CDR3nt: TGCAGTGCCACAAGCGGGAGGGACCACAATGAGCAGTTCTTC
CDR3aa: CSATSGRDHNEQFF

abundance: NA
d_gene: NA
v_gene: TRBV28
j_gene: TRBJ1-6
len: 11
CDR3nt: TGTGCCAGCAGTTACGGACATCTTTTCCACTTT
CDR3aa: CASSYGHLFHF

abundance: NA
d_gene: NA
v_gene: TRBV4-2
j_gene: TRBJ1-4
len: 16
CDR3nt: TGTGCCAGCAGCCAAGACGGATCAAAACTTAATGAAAAACTGTTTTTT
CDR3aa: CASSQDGSKLNEKLFF

abundance: NA
d_gene: NA
v_gene: TRBV5-5
j_gene: TRBJ2-7
len: 17
CDR3nt: TGTGCCAGCAGCTTAATTGGGGCTCTAATGAGCTCCTACGAGCAGTACTTC
CDR3aa: CASSLIGALMSSYEQYF

abundance: NA
d_gene: NA
v_gene: TRBV20-1
j_gene: TRBJ2-5
len: 16
CDR3nt: TGCAGTGCTGACTTCCGGGACTTGACCTTCCACGAGACCCAGTACTTC
CDR3aa: CSADFRDLTFHETQYF

abundance: NA
d_gene: NA
v_gene: TRBV25-1
j_gene: TRBJ2-3
len: 15
CDR3nt: TGTGCCAGCACCCCCAGGGTGTCTAGCACAGATACGCAGTATTTT
CDR3aa: CASTPRVSSTDTQYF

abundance: NA
d_gene: NA
v_gene: TRBV7-6
j_gene: TRBJ2-3
len: 15
CDR3nt: TGTGCCAGCAGCTTAGGGTCCAGATACACAGATACGCAGTATTTT
CDR3aa: CASSLGSRYTDTQYF

abundance: NA
d_gene: NA
v_gene: TRBV30
j_gene: TRBJ1-5
len: 13
CDR3nt: TGTGCCTGGAGGGAGGGTGGCAATCAGCCCCAGCATTTT
CDR3aa: CAWREGGNQPQHF

abundance: NA
d_gene: NA
v_gene: TRBV11-2
j_gene: TRBJ2-5
len: 15
CDR3nt: TGTGCCAGCAGCTTAGGCGACAGGTTCAAAGAGACCCAGTACTTC
CDR3aa: CASSLGDRFKETQYF

abundance: once
d_gene: NA
v_gene: TRBV7-2
j_gene: TRBJ1-2
len: 14
CDR3nt: TGTGCCAGCAGCTTATACAGCCCGAACTATGGCTACACCTTC
CDR3aa: CASSLYSPNYGYTF

abundance: NA
d_gene: NA
v_gene: TRBV12-3/TRBV12-4
j_gene: TRBJ2-3
len: 12
CDR3nt: TGTGCCAGCAAAGCAGATCCAGATACGCAGTATTTT
CDR3aa: CASKADPDTQYF

abundance: few
d_gene: NA
v_gene: TRBV4-1
j_gene: TRBJ2-1
len: 16
CDR3nt: TGCGCCAGCAGCTCCGGGACAAGGAGCTCCTACAATGAGCAGTTCTTC
CDR3aa: CASSSGTRSSYNEQFF

abundance: NA
d_gene: TRBD2
v_gene: TRBV29-1
j_gene: TRBJ2-1
len: 17
CDR3nt: TGCAGCGTTGAAGGTTCCCCCAGCGGGAGGTTCTACAATGAGCAGTTCTTC
CDR3aa: CSVEGSPSGRFYNEQFF

abundance: few
d_gene: NA
v_gene: TRBV27
j_gene: TRBJ1-2
len: 13
CDR3nt: TGTGCCAGCAGTATAGGGGGTAGCTATGGCTACACCTTC
CDR3aa: CASSIGGSYGYTF

abundance: NA
d_gene: NA
v_gene: TRBV25-1
j_gene: TRBJ1-1
len: 14
CDR3nt: TGTGCCAGCAGTGACCGGGGCGTCGGCACTGAAGCTTTCTTT
CDR3aa: CASSDRGVGTEAFF

abundance: NA
d_gene: NA
v_gene: TRBV15
j_gene: TRBJ2-3
len: 16
CDR3nt: TGTGCCACCAGCAGAGTCCAGGGGGGGCCTCAAGATACGCAGTATTTT
CDR3aa: CATSRVQGGPQDTQYF

abundance: NA
d_gene: TRBD2
v_gene: TRBV7-9
j_gene: TRBJ2-3
len: 17
CDR3nt: TGTGCCAGCAGGACTGAGGCTAGCGGGAGCTCCTCAGATACGCAGTATTTT
CDR3aa: CASRTEASGSSSDTQYF

abundance: NA
d_gene: NA
v_gene: TRBV4-1
j_gene: TRBJ2-7
len: 14
CDR3nt: TGCGCCAGCAGCCCCTCTAGGAGCTCCTACGAGCAGTACTTC
CDR3aa: CASSPSRSSYEQYF

abundance: few
d_gene: NA
v_gene: TRBV7-9
j_gene: TRBJ2-5
len: 14
CDR3nt: TGTGCCAGCAGCTCCAGGGACGGCCAAGAGACCCAGTACTTC
CDR3aa: CASSSRDGQETQYF

abundance: NA
d_gene: TRBD2
v_gene: TRBV20-1
j_gene: TRBJ2-1
len: 16
CDR3nt: TGCAGTGCTAGGGGGCATGCCGGGGGGGCCGGGAATGAGCAGTTCTTC
CDR3aa: CSARGHAGGAGNEQFF

abundance: NA
d_gene: NA
v_gene: TRBV3-1
j_gene: TRBJ2-1
len: 13
CDR3nt: TGTGCCAGCAGTCCTCGGGCCTACAATGAGCAGTTCTTC
CDR3aa: CASSPRAYNEQFF

abundance: NA
d_gene: NA
v_gene: TRBV25-1
j_gene: TRBJ2-1
len: 12
CDR3nt: TGTGCCAGCGGGTTAGAGGGGGGTGAGCAGTTCTTC
CDR3aa: CASGLEGGEQFF

abundance: NA
d_gene: NA
v_gene: TRBV6-5
j_gene: TRBJ1-1
len: 13
CDR3nt: TGTGCCAGCAGTTACAACGGGGTAACTGAAGCTTTCTTT
CDR3aa: CASSYNGVTEAFF

abundance: NA
d_gene: TRBD1
v_gene: TRBV6-5
j_gene: TRBJ2-3
len: 15
CDR3nt: TGTGCCAGCAGTCACGACAGGGGTCACGCAGATACGCAGTATTTT
CDR3aa: CASSHDRGHADTQYF

abundance: NA
d_gene: TRBD2
v_gene: TRBV7-9
j_gene: TRBJ2-7
len: 16
CDR3nt: TGTGCCAGCAGCGATCCCGGGACTAGTACCTACAATGAGCAGTACTTC
CDR3aa: CASSDPGTSTYNEQYF

abundance: NA
d_gene: TRBD1
v_gene: TRBV20-1
j_gene: TRBJ1-1
len: 15
CDR3nt: TGCAGTGCTAACCCGCAAGGGACAGCGGGAATTGAAGCTTTCTTT
CDR3aa: CSANPQGTAGIEAFF

abundance: once
d_gene: NA
v_gene: TRBV13
j_gene: TRBJ2-7
len: 12
CDR3nt: TGTGCCAGCAGCCGGCCTTCTAGCAGGCAGTACTTC
CDR3aa: CASSRPSSRQYF

abundance: NA
d_gene: TRBD1
v_gene: TRBV3-1
j_gene: TRBJ2-3
len: 17
CDR3nt: TGTGCCAGCAGCCGGGCCCCCGGGACAGGATACACAGATACGCAGTATTTT
CDR3aa: CASSRAPGTGYTDTQYF

abundance: NA
d_gene: TRBD2
v_gene: TRBV27
j_gene: TRBJ2-1
len: 15
CDR3nt: TGTGCCAGTTGGGGCCTAGCGGGTCCTTATAATGAGCAGTTCTTC
CDR3aa: CASWGLAGPYNEQFF

abundance: NA
d_gene: NA
v_gene: TRBV7-2
j_gene: TRBJ2-5
len: 13
CDR3nt: TGTGCCAGCAGCGCGTGGGCACAAGAGACCCAGTACTTC
CDR3aa: CASSAWAQETQYF

abundance: few
d_gene: NA
v_gene: TRBV7-2
j_gene: TRBJ2-5
len: 15
CDR3nt: TGTGCCAGCAGCTTATACGGGCAAACCCTGGTGACCCAGTACTTC
CDR3aa: CASSLYGQTLVTQYF